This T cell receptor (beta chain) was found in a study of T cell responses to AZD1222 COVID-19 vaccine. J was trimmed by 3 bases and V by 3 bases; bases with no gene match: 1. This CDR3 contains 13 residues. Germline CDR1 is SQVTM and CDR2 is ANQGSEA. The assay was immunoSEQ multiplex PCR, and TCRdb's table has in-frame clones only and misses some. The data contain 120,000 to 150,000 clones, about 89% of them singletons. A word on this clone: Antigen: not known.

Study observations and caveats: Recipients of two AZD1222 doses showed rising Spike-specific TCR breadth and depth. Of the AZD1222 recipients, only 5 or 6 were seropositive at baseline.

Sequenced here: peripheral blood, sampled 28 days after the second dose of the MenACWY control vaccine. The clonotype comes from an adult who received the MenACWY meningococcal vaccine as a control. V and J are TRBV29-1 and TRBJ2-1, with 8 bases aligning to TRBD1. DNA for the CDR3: TGCAGCGTTGACGGGACAGGCTACAATGAGCAGTTCTTC. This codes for CSVDGTGYNEQFF.